This T cell receptor (beta chain) was identified during a study of T cells in Graves' hyperthyroidism and ophthalmopathy. Points from the study as a whole: Through a model of 13 V-J features, ophthalmopathy was separated from stable hyperthyroidism.

The TCR beta CDR3 regions underwent amplification using RNA transcripts as the source. First-round RT-PCR with HTBI primers amplified the TCR CDR3 region. TCRdb passed the multiplex PCR reads through MiXCR, listing each CDR3 protein once. Among about 620,000 distinct CDR3 sequences listed, around 16% were seen once. At least ten counts were recorded for this clonotype. Its antigen is unknown. Across 18 months, stable Graves' hyperthyroidism was marked by no progression to ophthalmopathy. Uncontrolled infection, other autoimmune disease, pregnancy and lactation each barred patients from inclusion. The PBMCs had their origin in less than 13 ml of fresh peripheral blood. The CDR3 is 10 amino acids. Between the trimmed V and J ends, which lost 8 bases and 3 bases, there was a span of 5 bases. The germline gives CDR1 KGHSH, CDR2 LQKENI.

This chain links TRBV18 with TRBJ2-7; D not resolved. The receptor's source is a woman aged 25 to 39 with Graves' hyperthyroidism. Sequences were obtained from blood. The CDR3 DNA follows: TGTGCCAGCCCGGACTACGAGCAGTACTTC. Translating gives CASPDYEQYF.